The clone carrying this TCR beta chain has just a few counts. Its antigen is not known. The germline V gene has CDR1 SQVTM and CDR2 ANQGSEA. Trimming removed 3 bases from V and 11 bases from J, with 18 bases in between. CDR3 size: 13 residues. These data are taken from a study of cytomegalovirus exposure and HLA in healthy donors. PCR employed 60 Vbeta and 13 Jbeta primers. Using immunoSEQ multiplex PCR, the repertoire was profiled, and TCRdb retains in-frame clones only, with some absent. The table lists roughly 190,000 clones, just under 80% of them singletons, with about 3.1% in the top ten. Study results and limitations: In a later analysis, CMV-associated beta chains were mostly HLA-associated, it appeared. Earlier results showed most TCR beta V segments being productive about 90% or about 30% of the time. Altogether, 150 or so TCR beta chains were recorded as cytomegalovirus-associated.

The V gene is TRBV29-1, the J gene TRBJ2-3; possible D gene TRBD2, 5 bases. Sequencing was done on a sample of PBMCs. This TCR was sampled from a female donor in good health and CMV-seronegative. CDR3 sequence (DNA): TGCAGCGTTGAGGGAGCCTCCGTCGACCAGCAGTATTTT. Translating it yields CSVEGASVDQQYF.